The T cell receptor beta chain described here comes from a study of T cells after yellow fever vaccination. For the study at large: With SMART-Seq v4 Ultra Low Input, the fractions containing low cell numbers were prepared.

Regarding the study as a whole: Abundant contaminating clonotypes from the bulk population could appear in FACS-sorted repertoires.

This clonotype was counted at least ten times. Its antigen is unknown. The V end was cut by 5 bases, the J end by 2 bases, with 17 bases between. The V gene's germline CDR1 is DFQATT and CDR2 SNEGSKA (reference sequence). The CDR3 sequence is 15 residues long. Conversion of TCR transcripts into cDNA relied on 5'RACE template switching, which added a universal primer site and UMIs. Via MiXCR, TCRdb re-called the 5' RACE reads, giving one row per CDR3 protein. Among 450,000 to 550,000 distinct CDR3 sequences listed, 15% to 20% were seen once. The chain links TRBV20-1 to TRBJ2-3, with D unclear. This specimen was PBMCs, taken 15 days after the yellow fever booster vaccination. The TCR was taken from a man aged 25 to 45 who received the YFV17D yellow fever vaccine. The CDR3 region has the DNA TGCAGTGCTCAGGACCGCCAAGGGTTCACAGATACGCAGTATTTT. This encodes CSAQDRQGFTDTQYF.